The rows below give T cell receptor beta chains drawn from one sample of a study of cytomegalovirus exposure and HLA in healthy donors. The method was immunoSEQ multiplex PCR; TCRdb's version includes in-frame clones alone and lacks a portion of them. Found here are about 230,000 clones, over 75% of them singletons; the top ten hold under 0.6%. Input material: PBMCs. All receptors derive from a boy between 5 and 17 years old in good health and CMV-seronegative. The CDR3 runs from the conserved cysteine through the conserved F or W. A D gene is named only where the DNA matches it firmly. Clone size, where shown, is once, few, many, or a class for clones that have expanded.

CDR3 protein	CDR3 DNA	D gene	clone size	V gene	J gene
CASSDGQTPNSPLHF	TGTGCCAGCAGTGACGGGCAGACCCCCAATTCACCCCTCCACTTT	-	-	TRBV6-4	TRBJ1-6
CASTAGDYDEQYF	TGTGCCAGCACCGCAGGGGATTACGACGAGCAGTACTTC	-	once	TRBV11-2	TRBJ2-7
CASRGGTSGGSYEQYF	TGTGCCAGCAGAGGCGGGACTAGCGGGGGGTCCTACGAGCAGTACTTC	TRBD2	-	TRBV2	TRBJ2-7
CASKTAVGTEAFF	TGCGCCAGCAAAACGGCGGTTGGCACTGAAGCTTTCTTT	-	-	TRBV5-1	TRBJ1-1
CASRATGGYEQYF	TGTGCCAGCAGAGCAACAGGGGGCTACGAGCAGTACTTC	TRBD1	-	TRBV2	TRBJ2-7
CASSASGTRGIDTQYF	TGTGCCAGCAGTGCCTCCGGGACTAGAGGGATAGATACGCAGTATTTT	TRBD2	-	TRBV6-4	TRBJ2-3
CASSQVSAENTEAFF	TGTGCCAGCAGCCAAGTTTCGGCGGAGAACACTGAAGCTTTCTTT	-	few	TRBV4-2	TRBJ1-1
CASSLRLAGGFQETQYF	TGTGCCAGCAGTCTAAGACTAGCGGGGGGCTTCCAAGAGACCCAGTACTTC	TRBD2	-	TRBV27	TRBJ2-5
CASSSGQARASYEQYF	TGCGCCAGCAGCTCAGGACAGGCCCGGGCATCCTACGAGCAGTACTTC	TRBD1	-	TRBV5-1	TRBJ2-7
CASSLDREDTQYF	TGTGCCAGCAGCTTAGATCGGGAAGATACGCAGTATTTT	-	-	TRBV11-2	TRBJ2-3
CASAPASGSSYEQYF	TGTGCCAGCGCCCCCGCGAGCGGGAGTTCCTACGAGCAGTACTTC	TRBD2	-	TRBV5-4	TRBJ2-7
CASSFRNSLFYGYTF	TGTGCCAGCAGCTTTCGGAACAGCCTTTTCTATGGCTACACCTTC	-	-	TRBV7-9	TRBJ1-2
CASSLDTGRSYNEQFF	TGTGCCAGCAGCTTAGATACAGGGCGGTCCTACAATGAGCAGTTCTTC	-	-	TRBV11-3	TRBJ2-1
CASRITGENQPQHF	TGTGCCAGCAGGATAACAGGGGAAAATCAGCCCCAGCATTTT	TRBD1	-	TRBV27	TRBJ1-5
CASSSLGGVNYGYTF	TGTGCCAGCAGCTCCCTCGGGGGGGTAAACTATGGCTACACCTTC	-	-	TRBV9	TRBJ1-2
CASNLIWGDYGYTF	TGTGCCAGCAATCTAATATGGGGCGACTATGGCTACACCTTC	-	-	TRBV7-9	TRBJ1-2
CASSFGTKGEQYF	TGTGCCAGCAGCTTCGGGACTAAAGGCGAGCAGTACTTC	TRBD2	-	TRBV7-9	TRBJ2-7
CASNEADRVSYNEQFF	TGTGCCAGCAACGAAGCGGATAGAGTCTCCTACAATGAGCAGTTCTTC	-	-	TRBV7-8	TRBJ2-1
CASPQRQLTFISYNSPLHF	TGTGCCTCCCCCCAACGCCAGTTGACATTTATCTCCTATAATTCACCCCTCCACTTT	-	-	TRBV30	TRBJ1-6
CASSPNSQYNEKLFF	TGTGCCAGCTCACCAAATAGCCAGTATAATGAAAAACTGTTTTTT	-	-	TRBV18	TRBJ1-4
CASSDYRQGQGYTF	TGCGCCAGCAGCGACTACCGCCAGGGGCAGGGCTACACCTTC	-	-	TRBV10-1	TRBJ1-2
CASGEANTEAFF	TGTGCCAGTGGGGAGGCGAACACTGAAGCTTTCTTT	-	-	TRBV9	TRBJ1-1
CAWTRGRGNPGQFTNQPQHF	TGTGCCTGGACCAGGGGAAGGGGAAATCCGGGACAGTTTACTAATCAGCCCCAGCATTTT	TRBD1	-	TRBV30	TRBJ1-5
CASSVDGSQPQHF	TGCGCCAGCAGCGTAGACGGGAGTCAGCCCCAGCATTTT	-	-	TRBV4-1	TRBJ1-5
CASSLGTGALAYGYTF	TGTGCCAGCAGCTTAGGTACAGGGGCCCTCGCCTATGGCTACACCTTC	TRBD1	-	TRBV7-9	TRBJ1-2
CASSEGAGTGYNEQFF	TGTGCCAGCAGTGAAGGAGCCGGGACTGGATACAATGAGCAGTTCTTC	-	-	TRBV6-4	TRBJ2-1
CASSYQRSNTGELFF	TGTGCCAGCAGTTACCAGCGGTCGAACACCGGGGAGCTGTTTTTT	-	-	TRBV6-6	TRBJ2-2
CASSLQGPNGYTF	TGTGCCAGCAGCTTACAGGGCCCGAATGGCTACACCTTC	-	-	TRBV2	TRBJ1-2
CASSVDPVGEDNEQFF	TGTGCCAGCAGCGTAGACCCCGTCGGGGAGGACAATGAGCAGTTCTTC	-	-	TRBV9	TRBJ2-1
CASSLWEGTGVHEQYF	TGTGCCAGCAGCCTTTGGGAGGGGACAGGGGTCCACGAGCAGTACTTC	TRBD1	once	TRBV27	TRBJ2-7
CASSLSAGDYYEQYF	TGCGCCAGCAGCTTGTCGGCAGGCGATTATTACGAGCAGTACTTC	-	-	TRBV5-1	TRBJ2-7
CASSVTRSYEQYF	TGTGCCAGCAGTGTGACTAGATCCTACGAGCAGTACTTC	-	-	TRBV27	TRBJ2-7
CASSFRRQGSTEAFF	TGTGCCAGCAGCTTTAGGAGACAGGGGAGCACTGAAGCTTTCTTT	TRBD1	-	TRBV11-3	TRBJ1-1
CASSPYGQSSYEQYF	TGTGCCAGCAGCCCCTACGGACAGTCCTCCTACGAGCAGTACTTC	-	-	TRBV9	TRBJ2-7
CASSVALAGGHNEQFF	TGTGCCAGCAGCGTAGCCCTAGCGGGGGGACACAATGAGCAGTTCTTC	TRBD2	-	TRBV9	TRBJ2-1
CASSLFGQRSSYNSPLHF	TGCGCCAGCAGCTTGTTTGGACAGAGGAGCTCCTATAATTCACCCCTCCACTTT	-	-	TRBV5-1	TRBJ1-6
CASSPIAYEQYF	TGTGCCAGCAGCCCGATCGCCTACGAGCAGTACTTC	-	-	TRBV7-9	TRBJ2-7
CASSVDFGGKRTDTQYF	TGTGCCAGCAGCGTAGACTTTGGCGGGAAAAGAACAGATACGCAGTATTTT	-	-	TRBV9	TRBJ2-3
CASSRQGGETQYF	TGTGCCAGCTCAAGACAGGGAGGAGAGACCCAGTACTTC	-	-	TRBV18	TRBJ2-5
CASSPERETYNEQFF	TGTGCCAGCAGCCCCGAGCGGGAAACATACAATGAGCAGTTCTTC	TRBD2	-	TRBV5-8	TRBJ2-1
CASSLPRQGVAGANVLTF	TGCGCCAGCAGCCTACCAAGACAGGGGGTCGCTGGGGCCAACGTCCTGACTTTC	TRBD1	few	TRBV5-1	TRBJ2-6
CASSLSAQGADTEAFF	TGTGCCAGCAGTTTATCCGCCCAGGGGGCTGACACTGAAGCTTTCTTT	TRBD1	-	TRBV27	TRBJ1-1
CASSPTIGEGSSYEQYF	TGCGCCAGCAGCCCCACCATCGGGGAAGGGAGCTCCTACGAGCAGTACTTC	-	few	TRBV4-1	TRBJ2-7
CASSSTRQGVGQPQHF	TGTGCCAGCAGCTCAACCAGACAGGGGGTAGGGCAGCCCCAGCATTTT	TRBD1	-	TRBV5-6	TRBJ1-5
CASSYRTVNTEAFF	TGTGCCAGCAGCTATAGGACAGTGAACACTGAAGCTTTCTTT	-	-	TRBV7-2	TRBJ1-1
CSVRPARRGYGYTF	TGCAGCGTTCGGCCGGCCCGTAGAGGCTATGGCTACACCTTC	-	few	TRBV29-1	TRBJ1-2
CASSSREGEQYEQYF	TGTGCCAGCAGCAGCCGGGAGGGGGAACAATACGAGCAGTACTTC	TRBD2	-	TRBV7-6	TRBJ2-7
CASSHKGWGDSPLHF	TGCGCCAGCAGCCATAAAGGGTGGGGGGATTCACCCCTCCACTTT	-	-	TRBV4-1	TRBJ1-6
CASPDMNTEAFF	TGTGCCAGCCCAGACATGAACACTGAAGCTTTCTTT	-	once	TRBV6-1	TRBJ1-1
CASSIEGAGANVLTF	TGTGCCAGTAGTATAGAGGGGGCAGGGGCCAACGTCCTGACTTTC	-	-	TRBV19	TRBJ2-6
CAISAGTGKVGTEAFF	TGTGCCATCAGCGCCGGGACAGGGAAGGTGGGAACTGAAGCTTTCTTT	TRBD1	-	TRBV10-3	TRBJ1-1
CASSLVAGWDEQYF	TGTGCCAGCAGCTTAGTGGCAGGGTGGGACGAGCAGTACTTC	-	-	TRBV7-9	TRBJ2-7
CASSYSSSTDTQYF	TGTGCCAGCAGCTACTCCTCTAGCACAGATACGCAGTATTTT	-	-	TRBV7-9	TRBJ2-3
CASSHGTGVGRREQYF	TGCGCCAGCAGCCACGGGACAGGGGTCGGTCGACGTGAGCAGTACTTC	TRBD1	-	TRBV4-1	TRBJ2-7